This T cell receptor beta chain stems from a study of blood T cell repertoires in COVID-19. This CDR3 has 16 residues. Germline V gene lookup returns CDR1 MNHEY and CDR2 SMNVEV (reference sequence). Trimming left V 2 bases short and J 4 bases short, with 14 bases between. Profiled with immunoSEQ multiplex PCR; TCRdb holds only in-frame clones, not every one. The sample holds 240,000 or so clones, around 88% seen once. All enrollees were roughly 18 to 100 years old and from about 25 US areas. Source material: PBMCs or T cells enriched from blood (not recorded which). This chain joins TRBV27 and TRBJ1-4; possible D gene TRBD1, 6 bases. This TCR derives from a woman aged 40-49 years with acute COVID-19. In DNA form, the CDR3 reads TGTGCCAGCAGTTTACGCGGGGGCATTATTAATGAAAAACTGTTTTTT. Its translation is CASSLRGGIINEKLFF. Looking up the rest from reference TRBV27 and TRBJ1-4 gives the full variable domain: EAQVTQNPRYLITVTGKKLTVTCSQNMNHEYMSWYRQDPGLGLRQIYYSMNVEVTDKGDVPEGYKVSRKEKRNFPLILESPSPNQTSLYFCASSLRGGIINEKLFFGSGTQLSVL.